Included here is one T cell receptor beta chain sequence, with context. Its antigen is as yet unknown. The CDR3 extends over 17 amino acids. Germline V lookup: CDR1 KGHSH, CDR2 LQKENI. TCRdb derives one entry per CDR3 protein from the 5' RACE reads, leaving out DNA. The table lists hundreds of thousands of distinct CDR3 sequences. This sample was included in a study of T cells expressing NK-cell markers. Study information: Sorted CD3+CD56+NKG2C+, CD3+CD56+NKG2C- and CD3+CD56-NKG2C+ T cells supplied TCR beta repertoires. Seropositivity for HCMV was found in seven of the eight sequenced donors, with one seronegative.

Findings and caveats of the study: Among a few donors, these clonotypes also ranked first in the CD3+CD56-NKG2C+ fraction. Dominant NKG2C+ clonotypes in five or six donors made up about 1.0-8% of CD8+ T cells.

This TCR derives from a man between 18 and 69 years old in good health. V and J are TRBV18 and TRBJ2-1; TCRdb lists TRBD2, though no DNA is available to test this call. Sequencing was performed on blood T cells: a sorted CD56 or NKG2C T cell subset, CD4+ or CD8+ T cells, or bulk PBMC T cells (not recorded which). This CDR3 reads CASSPLGGASLYNEQFF.